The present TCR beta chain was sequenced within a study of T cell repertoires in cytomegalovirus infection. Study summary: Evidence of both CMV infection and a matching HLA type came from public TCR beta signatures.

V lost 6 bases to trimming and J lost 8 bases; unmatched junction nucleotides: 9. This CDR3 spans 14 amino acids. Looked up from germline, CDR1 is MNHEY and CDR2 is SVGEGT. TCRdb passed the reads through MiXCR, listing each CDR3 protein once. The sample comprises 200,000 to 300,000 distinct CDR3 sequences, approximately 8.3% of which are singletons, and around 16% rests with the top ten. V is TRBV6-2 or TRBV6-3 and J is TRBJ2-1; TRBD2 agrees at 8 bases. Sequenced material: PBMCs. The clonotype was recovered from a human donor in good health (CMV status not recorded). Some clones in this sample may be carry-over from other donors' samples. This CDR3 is CASRGLGGGDEQFF. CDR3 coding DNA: TGTGCCAGCAGGGGACTAGGGGGTGGCGATGAGCAGTTCTTC.